The sample holds many counts of the clone carrying this T cell receptor (beta chain). No antigen is known for it. These data originate in a study of spatial heterogeneity in lung cancer. In the study overall: Detection consistently yielded more beta chains than alpha chains.

Time point specified: sample taken at primary tumor resection. Tumor, nontumor lung or frozen PBMC supplied whole RNA, sequenced without sorting. Donation came from around 72 patients with untreated early-stage non-small cell lung cancer. TCR cDNA molecules were tagged individually, and each one carried a unique molecular identifier. One entry per CDR3 protein, called by TCRdb with MiXCR from the 5' RACE reads. The data contain about 26,000 distinct CDR3 sequences, 10% to 15% of them seen just once; the ten biggest clones take up under 30%. Study results and caveats: The study found ubiquitous expanded tumor TCRs in blood more at resection than follow-up.

Germline V gene sequence: CDR1 DFQATT, CDR2 SNEGSKA (reference sequence). The CDR3 is made up of 12 amino acids. V lost 6 bases and J 4 bases, leaving 12 bases between the germline ends. This specimen was PBMCs, taken at surgery. The source of this sequence is a female donor with early-stage non-small cell lung cancer. This sequence joins TRBV20-1 and TRBJ2-5; D gene ambiguous. CDR3 DNA sequence: TGCAGTGCCGAGAAACAAACAGAGACCCAGTACTTC. This codes for CSAEKQTETQYF.